What follows are 21 T cell receptor beta chains derived from one specimen sequenced in a study of breast tumors, draining lymph nodes, adjacent tissues. TCRdb analysed the multiplex PCR reads with MiXCR anew, one entry per CDR3 protein. The table records nearly 200,000 distinct CDR3 sequences, over 25% of them present only once. The lymph nodes were axillary draining lymph nodes from breast cancer patients. Specimen: axillary lymph node tissue. The origin of the receptors is a female donor with breast cancer. Some clones in this sample may be carry-over from other donors' samples.

This clonotype came up once. The chain joins TRBV7-3 to TRBJ2-5; 14 bases align to TRBD2. Per germline, CDR1 SGHTA and CDR2 FQGTGA. The V and J ends lost 5 bases and 2 bases, in that order; junction bases with no gene match: 4. The CDR3 contains 16 residues. The CDR3 spells CASSVGLAGVQETQYF. In DNA form, the CDR3 reads TGTGCCAGCAGCGTGGGACTAGCGGGAGTTCAAGAGACCCAGTACTTC.

As for this clonotype: A much more abundant neighbour one base away suggests this may be a read error. The chain employs TRBV3-1 and TRBJ2-5; TRBD2 aligns across 9 bases. Germline V gene lookup returns CDR1 LGHDT and CDR2 YNNKEL (reference sequence). J lost 9 bases, V lost 3 bases, and 8 bases had no gene match. CDR3 length: 14 amino acids. Here the CDR3 reads CASSHGTSLEAQYF. CDR3 DNA sequence: TGTGCCAGCAGCCACGGGACTAGCTTGGAGGCCCAGTACTTC.

In this sample, this clonotype turned up many times. One end of the junction fails to match germline, which may point to a read error. The V and J genes are TRBV29-1 and TRBJ2-7; 16 bases are shared with TRBD2. The length of the CDR3 is 16 residues. Germline-derived CDR1 and CDR2 are SQVTM and ANQGSEA. CDR3 region: CSVEVDPGLAGGPWNF. Here the CDR3 DNA reads TGCAGCGTTGAAGTGGACCCGGGACTAGCGGGAGGGCCGTGGAACTTC.

Details on this clonotype: This could be a read error, since a much larger clone is one nucleotide away. The V and J genes are TRBV9 and TRBJ2-2, with D possibly being TRBD1 (5 bases). CDR1 and CDR2 (germline): SGDLS, YYNGEE. The germline V and J ends were trimmed by 6 bases and 5 bases, with 17 bases remaining between them. The CDR3 totals 15 residues. The CDR3 region is CASNYGAEWTGELFF. The CDR3 DNA reads TGTGCCAGCAACTATGGGGCTGAATGGACCGGGGAGCTGTTTTTT.

The chain carries TRBV6-5 and TRBJ2-7; 9 positions agree with TRBD2. The germline V gene encodes CDR1 MNHEY and CDR2 SVGAGI. There are 17 residues in the CDR3. V shed 5 bases and J 4 bases; nucleotides not matched to a gene: 15. The CDR3 loop reads CASSHPMGSSGIYEQYF. CDR3 DNA: TGTGCCAGCAGTCACCCGATGGGGTCTAGCGGGATTTACGAGCAGTACTTC.

This clonotype was picked up a small number of times. A single base separates this from a much larger clone, so it may be a read error. This sequence joins TRBV6-5 and TRBJ2-5; 10 nucleotides line up with TRBD2. V was clipped by 7 bases and J by 2 bases; unmatched bases: 4. Germline V lookup: CDR1 MNHEY, CDR2 SVGAGI. The CDR3 runs to 14 residues. The CDR3 DNA follows: TGTGCCAGCAAACCGACTAGCGGGCAAGAGACCCAGTACTTC. Translation gives CASKPTSGQETQYF.

This clonotype came up many times. The genes are TRBV20-1 and TRBJ1-5, with D possibly matching TRBD1 (5 bases). The germline CDR1 and CDR2 sequences are DFQATT and SNEGSKA (reference sequence). The CDR3 sequence is 14 residues long. The V end was cut by 3 bases, the J end by 5 bases, with 14 bases between. DNA of the CDR3: TGCAGTGCTAGGAACCCGGGGCCCCATCAGCCCCAGCATTTT. Translating it yields CSARNPGPHQPQHF.

This clonotype appeared many times. This chain joins TRBV9 and TRBJ1-1; D is possibly TRBD1 (5 bases). Trimming pared 0 bases from V and 6 bases from J, leaving 15 bases between. The CDR3 is made up of 15 amino acids. The germline V gene has CDR1 SGDLS and CDR2 YYNGEE. This CDR3 is CASSVVAGSGSEAFF. CDR3 coding DNA: TGTGCCAGCAGCGTAGTTGCAGGGTCGGGATCTGAAGCTTTCTTT.

This clonotype has just a few counts. This may be a read error: a much more frequent sequence differs by one nucleotide. This rearrangement joins TRBV19 to TRBJ2-6; 9 positions agree with TRBD2. Germline V gene sequence: CDR1 LNHDA, CDR2 SQIVND (reference sequence). The CDR3 has 17 amino acids. Losses at the gene ends were 7 bases for V and 3 bases for J; bases not matched to a gene: 10. CDR3 residues: CASMGLAGTDGANVLTF. CDR3 nucleotides: TGTGCCAGTATGGGCCTAGCGGGAACTGATGGGGCCAACGTCCTGACTTTC.

This clonotype was found a few times. Being one base from a much bigger clone, this may be a read error. This chain connects TRBV20-1 to TRBJ1-2; D gene uncertain. V was pared by 3 bases and J by 2 bases, with 16 bases between. Per germline, CDR1 DFQATT and CDR2 SNEGSKA (reference sequence). The CDR3 contains 15 residues. The DNA of the CDR3 is TGCAGTGCTAGTGATGGACGGAAACCAAACTATGGCTACACCTTC. Residues: CSASDGRKPNYGYTF.

In this sample, this clonotype turned up many times. This sequence joins TRBV6-1 and TRBJ1-5, with D possibly being TRBD1 (6 bases). Germline V gives CDR1 MNHNS, CDR2 SASEGT. The germline V and J ends were trimmed by 6 bases and 5 bases, with 17 bases remaining between them. The CDR3 extends over 15 amino acids. The CDR3 region is CASSVKTGTHQPQHF. In DNA, the CDR3 is TGTGCCAGCAGCGTAAAGACAGGAACTCATCAGCCCCAGCATTTT.

This clonotype was seen ten or more times. This rearrangement joins TRBV7-8 to TRBJ2-3, with 11 bases that match TRBD2. The length of the CDR3 is 15 residues. Germline V gene sequence: CDR1 SGHVS, CDR2 FQNEAQ. The trim removed 5 bases at V and 6 bases at J, leaving 7 bases unmatched. CDR3 loop: CASSPLAGVWDTQYF. CDR3 coding DNA: TGTGCCAGCAGCCCACTAGCGGGGGTGTGGGATACGCAGTATTTT.

This clonotype was found many times. DNA for the CDR3: TGTGCCAGTAGTCATGGGACAGGACGTAATTCACCCCTCCACTTT. Translation gives CASSHGTGRNSPLHF. The chain employs TRBV19 and TRBJ1-6; TRBD1 agrees at 8 bases. Losses at the gene ends were 5 bases for V and 6 bases for J; bases not matched to a gene: 6. The CDR3 runs to 15 residues. The germline V gene has CDR1 LNHDA and CDR2 SQIVND (reference sequence).

This clonotype occurred a few times. The junction differs from germline at one of its ends, possibly a read error. The V gene is TRBV6-5, the J gene TRBJ2-7; TRBD2 aligns across 7 bases. Germline V gene data show CDR1 as MNHEY and CDR2 as SVGAGI. The CDR3 is 14 amino acids. This chain's CDR3 is CASSHSAGLGEQYF. The CDR3, as DNA: TGTGCCAGCAGTCACTCAGCGGGATTAGGCGAGCAGTACTTC.

Concerning this clonotype: Mismatch with germline at one junction end may stem from a read error. The chain carries TRBV6-5 and TRBJ1-6; the D gene is possibly TRBD1 (6 bases). CDR3 length: 15 residues. Germline-derived CDR1 and CDR2 are MNHEY and SVGAGI. This CDR3 is CASSSGTRNNSPLHF. CDR3 bases: TGCGCCAGCAGTTCCGGGACACGCAATAATTCACCCCTCCACTTT.

This chain joins TRBV20-1 and TRBJ1-1; 7 bases agree with TRBD1. Trimming took 5 bases from V and 5 from J; bases not matched to a gene: 8. Germline V gene lookup returns CDR1 DFQATT and CDR2 SNEGSKA (reference sequence). CDR3 size: 13 residues. The DNA of the CDR3 is TGCAGTGCTCCCCGAGGGGGCAGAACTGAAGCTTTCTTT. Protein product: CSAPRGGRTEAFF.

Points on this clonotype: A single base separates this from a much larger clone, so it may be a read error. This CDR3 is missing its conserved last phenylalanine or tryptophan, likely due to a read error. This rearrangement joins TRBV19 to TRBJ2-1, with 14 bases that match TRBD2. CDR3 length: 16 amino acids. Germline V CDR1 and CDR2: LNHDA, SQIVND (reference sequence). V shed 3 bases, J shed 4 bases, and the junction held 2 bases outside the gene matches. The CDR3 here is CASSMGTSGGYNEQFS. DNA for the CDR3: TGTGCCAGTAGTATGGGGACTAGCGGGGGATACAATGAGCAGTTCTCC.

To note about this clonotype: Being one base from a much bigger clone, this may be a read error. The V call is TRBV9, the J call TRBJ2-7; D may be TRBD2 (5 bases). Trimming stripped 0 bases from V and 12 bases from J, with 13 bases between. Germline-derived CDR1 and CDR2 are SGDLS and YYNGEE. The CDR3 is 12 amino acids. DNA for the CDR3: TGTGCCAGCAGCGTAGCTCGGACTCAGCGGTACTTC. This codes for CASSVARTQRYF. The whole variable domain, remainder taken from reference TRBV9 and TRBJ2-7, is DSGVTQTPKHLITATGQRVTLRCSPRSGDLSVYWYQQSLDQGLQFLIQYYNGEERAKGNILERFSAQQFPDLHSELNLSSLELGDSALYFCASSVARTQRYFGPGTRLTVT.

This clonotype was observed a handful of times. V usage is TRBV6-4 and J usage is TRBJ2-7; D is uncertain. The CDR3 runs to 11 residues. Per the germline V gene, CDR1 is MRHNA and CDR2 is SNTAGT. The V and J ends lost 0 bases and 6 bases respectively, with 3 bases between them. The CDR3 sequence is CASSDSLEQYF. The CDR3 DNA sequence: TGTGCCAGCAGTGACTCTCTCGAGCAGTACTTC.

With respect to this clonotype: Being one base from a much bigger clone, this may be a read error. The conserved phenylalanine or tryptophan normally closing the CDR3 is absent here, so this likely arose from a read error. The V gene is TRBV20-1, the J gene TRBJ1-2; D remains unclear. The CDR3 sequence is 10 residues long. Germline V lookup: CDR1 DFQATT, CDR2 SNEGSKA (reference sequence). For the CDR3, the DNA is TGCAGGCCCGGGAGCTATGGCTACACCTCC. Residues: CRPGSYGYTS.

Note on this clonotype: The conserved phenylalanine or tryptophan normally closing the CDR3 is absent here, so this likely arose from a read error. The rearrangement uses TRBV5-6 and TRBJ1-6; tentative D call: TRBD1 (6 bases). V lost 3 bases, J lost 4 bases, and 8 bases lay in between. The CDR3 runs 14 residues. Germline CDR1 is SGHDT and CDR2 is YYEEEE. The CDR3 region has the DNA TGTGCCAGCAGCTACGGACAGTATAATTCACCCCTCCACCTG. This encodes CASSYGQYNSPLHL.